This T cell receptor beta chain was captured in a study of T cell changes during pregnancy in multiple sclerosis. This CDR3 has 15 residues. CDR1 and CDR2 from the germline V gene are KGHSH and LQKENI. After removal of 2 bases from V and 2 bases from J, the junction contained 2 bases not matched to a gene. Measured with immunoSEQ multiplex PCR; TCRdb has only the in-frame clones, and not every one. The sample holds 40,000 to 50,000 clones, roughly 89% seen once. The sequence was collected from a female donor with multiple sclerosis, enrolled in a pregnancy study. Sequencing was performed on CD4+ T cells from peripheral blood mononuclear cells, taken in the first trimester of pregnancy. V usage is TRBV18 and J usage is TRBJ2-7; 11 bases align to TRBD2. The CDR3 nucleotides are TGTGCCAGCTCACCAGGGACTAGCGGACCCTACGAGCAGTACTTC. It codes for CASSPGTSGPYEQYF.